This TCR beta chain came from a study of T cell repertoires in cytomegalovirus infection. In the study overall: Based on public TCR beta signatures, there were indications of CMV infection and of a matching HLA type.

TCRdb recomputed calls from the reads with MiXCR, one row per CDR3 protein. The sample holds hundreds of thousands of distinct CDR3 sequences, 33% seen once. Study-wide points: In two of eight donors, the top clonotype was HLA-C-restricted CMV-specific.

With regard to this clonotype: Antigen specificity is unknown.

The TCR was taken from a human donor in good health (CMV status not recorded). Some clones in this sample may be carry-over from other donors' samples. The sequencing used cultured PBMCs, collected from culture after CMV antigen stimulation.

CDR3 DNA: TGTGCCAGCTCACTTCCATTGGACGGGAGGGGTGAGCAGTTCTTC. Translating gives CASSLPLDGRGEQFF. The chain couples TRBV18 to TRBJ2-1, with 8 bases lining up with TRBD2. Germline CDR1 and CDR2: KGHSH and LQKENI. V lost 4 bases to trimming and J lost 9 bases; unmatched junction nucleotides: 11. The CDR3 has 15 residues.